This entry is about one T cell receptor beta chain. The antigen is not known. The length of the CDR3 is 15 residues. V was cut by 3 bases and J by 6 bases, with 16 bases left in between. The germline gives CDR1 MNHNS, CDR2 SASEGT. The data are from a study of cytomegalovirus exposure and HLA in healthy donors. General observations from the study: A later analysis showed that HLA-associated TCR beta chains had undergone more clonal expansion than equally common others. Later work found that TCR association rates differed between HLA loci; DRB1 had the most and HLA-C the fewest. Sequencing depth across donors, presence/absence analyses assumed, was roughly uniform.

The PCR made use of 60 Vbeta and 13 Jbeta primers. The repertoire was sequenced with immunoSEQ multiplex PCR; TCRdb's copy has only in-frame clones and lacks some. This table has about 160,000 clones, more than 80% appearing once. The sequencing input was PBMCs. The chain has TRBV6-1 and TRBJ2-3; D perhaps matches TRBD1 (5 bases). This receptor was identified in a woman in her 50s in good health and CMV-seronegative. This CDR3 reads CASSDSVGLVDTQYF. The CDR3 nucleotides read TGTGCCAGCAGTGACAGTGTGGGGCTTGTGGATACGCAGTATTTT.